This TCR beta chain stems from a study of blood T cells in healthy people across ages. PCR was performed a second time for about 7 to 11 cycles using a sample-barcoded 5' primer and a J-beta primer mix. A minimum of 3 million CDR3-containing paired-end reads was obtained for each sample. TCRdb reanalysed the 5' RACE reads using MiXCR and keeps one entry per CDR3 protein. The sample yields some 900,000 distinct CDR3 sequences, 29% seen once. The receptor's source is a woman older than 75 in good health. The sample was blood.

The CDR3 loop reads CAISATDRPVQETQYF. The CDR3, as DNA: TGTGCCATCAGTGCGACCGACAGGCCTGTCCAAGAGACCCAGTACTTC. The V and J genes are TRBV10-3 and TRBJ2-5, with a weak D call TRBD1 (6 bases). V gave up 4 bases and J gave up 1 base, with 16 bases separating them. The V gene's germline CDR1 is ENHRY and CDR2 SYGVKD. This CDR3 is built from 16 residues.